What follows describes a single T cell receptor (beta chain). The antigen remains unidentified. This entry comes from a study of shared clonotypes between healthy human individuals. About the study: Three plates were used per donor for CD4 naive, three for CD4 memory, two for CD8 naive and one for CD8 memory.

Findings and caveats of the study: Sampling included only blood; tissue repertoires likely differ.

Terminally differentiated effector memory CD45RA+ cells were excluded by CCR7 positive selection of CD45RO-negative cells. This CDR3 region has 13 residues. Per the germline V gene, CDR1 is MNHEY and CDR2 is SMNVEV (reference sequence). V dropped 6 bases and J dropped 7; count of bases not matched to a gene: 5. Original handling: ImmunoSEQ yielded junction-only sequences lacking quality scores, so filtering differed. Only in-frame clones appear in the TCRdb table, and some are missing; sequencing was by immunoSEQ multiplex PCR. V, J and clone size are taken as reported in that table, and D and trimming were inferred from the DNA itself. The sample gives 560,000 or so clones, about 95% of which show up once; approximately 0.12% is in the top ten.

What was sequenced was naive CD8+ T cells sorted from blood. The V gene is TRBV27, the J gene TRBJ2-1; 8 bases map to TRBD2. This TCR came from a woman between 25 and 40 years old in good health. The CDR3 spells CASSHGRENEQFF. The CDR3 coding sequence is TGTGCCAGCAGCCACGGGAGGGAGAATGAGCAGTTCTTC.